These 15 T cell receptor beta chains came from one sample sequenced in a study of OX40 agonist ivuxolimab in advanced cancers. Produced via immunoSEQ multiplex PCR; TCRdb's table is partial and in-frame only. The table includes tens of thousands of clones, roughly nine tenths detected once. The sample in question was CD4+ or CD8+ T cells sorted from blood, obtained in a trial of the OX40 agonist ivuxolimab. Every receptor here comes from an adult with an advanced solid tumor such as melanoma, head and neck, liver or kidney cancer.

This clone has a single count. In DNA, the CDR3 is TGTGCCAGCAGCTTCCGGGACACCTCCTACGAGCAGTACTTC. Its protein is CASSFRDTSYEQYF. The gene calls are TRBV11-1 and TRBJ2-7; tentatively, D is TRBD1 (6 bases). The CDR3 has 14 amino acids. V lost 3 bases and J 0 bases, leaving 9 bases between the germline ends. CDR1 is SGHAT and CDR2 is FQDESV in the germline V gene (reference sequence).

V is TRBV11-2 and J is TRBJ2-2; D could derive from TRBD1 or TRBD2 (6 bases each). The CDR3 loop spans 15 amino acids. V lost 5 bases and J lost 4, with 14 bases in between. Germline lookup yields CDR1 SGHAT and CDR2 FQNNGV. For the CDR3, the DNA is TGTGCCAGCAGCCCGCGCGGGACACCCACCGGGGAGCTGTTTTTT. Protein: CASSPRGTPTGELFF.

The CDR3 protein is CASSPGDRGFTEAFF. In DNA form, the CDR3 reads TGTGCCAGCAGTCCCGGGGACAGGGGGTTTACTGAAGCTTTCTTT. The chain couples TRBV28 to TRBJ1-1, with 11 bases aligning to TRBD1. This CDR3 spans 15 amino acids. The germline CDR1 and CDR2 sequences are MDHEN and SYDVKM. With V trimmed by 5 bases and J by 5 bases, 7 bases remained unmatched.

The gene calls are TRBV25-1 and TRBJ1-4, with D maybe TRBD1 (5 bases). This CDR3 has 12 amino acids. The germline V and J ends were trimmed by 5 bases and 13 bases, with 14 bases remaining between them. The germline CDR1 and CDR2 sequences are MGHDK and SYGVNS. The CDR3 reads CASSSGAEGLFF. CDR3 DNA sequence: TGTGCCAGCAGTTCTGGGGCCGAGGGACTGTTTTTT.

The chain links TRBV19 to TRBJ2-7; D uncertain. The CDR3 extends over 15 amino acids. V gave up 4 bases and J gave up 0 bases, with 13 bases separating them. CDR1 and CDR2 from the germline V gene are LNHDA and SQIVND (reference sequence). The CDR3 DNA reads as TGTGCCAGTAGTAAAATAGACCGACCCTCCTACGAGCAGTACTTC. As protein: CASSKIDRPSYEQYF.

This chain links TRBV11-3 with TRBJ1-4; 8 bases align to TRBD1. The CDR3 covers 16 residues. Trimming cost V 5 bases and J 7 bases; bases outside gene matches: 12. Per germline, CDR1 SGHNT and CDR2 YENEEA. CDR3: CASSLRGRTGLEKLFF. CDR3 DNA: TGTGCCAGCAGCCTAAGGGGGCGGACAGGGCTTGAAAAACTGTTTTTT.

This chain's CDR3 is CASTETKTGELFF. The DNA for the CDR3 is TGTGCCAGCACAGAAACTAAGACCGGGGAGCTGTTTTTT. The chain carries TRBV2 and TRBJ2-2; no firm D call. This CDR3 contains 13 residues. Trimming took off 7 bases at V and 5 bases at J, with 11 bases between the two ends. In germline, CDR1 is SNHLY, CDR2 FYNNEI.

The V gene is TRBV1, the J gene TRBJ2-4; TRBD2 reflects the table's D call only, with no check against the DNA. TRBV1 is given as a pseudogene. The CDR3 runs 20 residues. Here the CDR3 reads CTSSQAPGLAGPLAKNIQYF. The CDR3 DNA reads TGCACCAGCAGCCAAGCTCCTGGACTAGCGGGGCCTCTAGCCAAAAACATTCAGTACTTC.

A single count supports this clone. The chain recombines TRBV10-3 with TRBJ2-7; D is possibly TRBD2 (5 bases). In germline, CDR1 is ENHRY, CDR2 SYGVKD. V was clipped by 1 base and J by 3 bases, with 10 bases between them. The CDR3 runs to 14 residues. This chain's CDR3 is CAISEYPGDYEQYF. The CDR3 DNA follows: TGTGCCATCAGTGAGTACCCCGGGGACTACGAGCAGTACTTC.

Comment on this clone: Additional DNA sequences in this sample encode the identical CDR3. The V gene is TRBV20-1, the J gene TRBJ2-7; D is ambiguous. CDR1 is DFQATT, CDR2 SNEGSKA, per germline (reference sequence). The V end lost 2 bases, the J end lost 4 bases, and 6 bases lay between the germline ends. This CDR3 spans 11 amino acids. The CDR3 DNA sequence: TGCAGTGCTAGAACTACATACGAGCAGTACTTC. Translated, it gives CSARTTYEQYF.

The rearrangement uses TRBV15 and TRBJ2-7; possible D gene TRBD1, 6 bases. Trimming removed 1 base from V and 5 bases from J, with 12 bases in between. The CDR3 is 14 amino acids. Germline V lookup: CDR1 LNHNV, CDR2 YYDKDF (reference sequence). Here the CDR3 reads CATSRATGSDEQYF. CDR3 DNA: TGTGCCACCAGCAGAGCAACAGGGAGCGACGAGCAGTACTTC.

The CDR3 sequence: CASSAPDRSQGYTF. CDR3 nucleotides: TGTGCCAGCAGTGCCCCGGACAGGTCCCAAGGCTACACCTTC. This chain connects TRBV6-6 to TRBJ1-2, with TRBD1 matching over 7 bases. CDR1 is MNHNY, CDR2 SVGAGI, per germline (reference sequence). Trimming cost V 5 bases and J 8 bases; bases outside gene matches: 11. This CDR3 has 14 residues.

V usage is TRBV7-2 and J usage is TRBJ1-2; no clear D. The CDR3 covers 13 residues. Trimming cost V 1 base and J 1 base, with 4 bases left between them. Germline V lookup: CDR1 SGHTA, CDR2 FQGNSA. CDR3 sequence: CASSLGGNYGYTF. The CDR3 DNA reads as TGTGCCAGCAGCTTAGGGGGTAACTATGGCTACACCTTC.

This sequence joins TRBV6-1 and TRBJ2-3; D remains unclear. This CDR3 has 14 residues. V was pared by 4 bases and J by 0 bases, with 8 bases between. Germline V gene data show CDR1 as MNHNS and CDR2 as SASEGT. CDR3 protein: CASSGRSSTDTQYF. The CDR3 bases are TGTGCCAGCAGTGGCCGGAGTAGCACAGATACGCAGTATTTT.

As to this clone: The junction differs from germline at one of its ends, possibly a read error. The CDR3 here is CASSPLAPYEQYF. DNA of the CDR3: TGTGCCAGCTCACCACTTGCTCCCTATGAGCAGTACTTC. This chain uses TRBV18 with TRBJ2-7; the D is unclear. The CDR3 is 13 residues long. Germline CDR1 KGHSH, CDR2 LQKENI.